Below, 21 T cell receptor beta chains from the same sample are listed, as sequenced in a study of blood T cell repertoires in COVID-19. Sequencing was performed with immunoSEQ multiplex PCR; in TCRdb, only in-frame clones are kept and a portion is missing. The table includes some 80,000 clones, under 80% detected once. The specimen sequenced was peripheral blood. The receptors shown here come from a human donor in a cohort sampled during active COVID-19.

V usage is TRBV5-1 and J usage is TRBJ2-1; 8 bases map to TRBD1. The ends lost 3 bases at V and 9 bases at J; junction bases unmatched: 11. The CDR3 totals 15 residues. CDR1 and CDR2 (germline): SGHRS, YFSETQ. This CDR3 is CASSSWTGTPGEQFF. CDR3 DNA: TGCGCCAGCAGCTCCTGGACAGGGACCCCAGGTGAGCAGTTCTTC.

V is TRBV4-1 and J is TRBJ1-1; D remains ambiguous. Germline loops: CDR1 MGHRA, CDR2 YSYEKL. The V end was cut by 0 bases, the J end by 7 bases, with 9 bases between. The CDR3 has 13 amino acids. The CDR3 protein is CASSQDPQLEAFF. The CDR3 DNA is TGCGCCAGCAGCCAAGACCCCCAACTTGAAGCTTTCTTT.

The chain couples TRBV9 to TRBJ1-3, with D tentatively TRBD1 (5 bases). CDR1 is SGDLS and CDR2 is YYNGEE in the germline V gene. The CDR3 extends over 15 amino acids. Trimming cost V 4 bases and J 1 base, with 12 bases left between them. The CDR3 protein is CASSPGQGSGNTIYF. The CDR3 DNA is TGTGCCAGCAGCCCCGGTCAGGGATCTGGAAACACCATATATTTT.

The V gene is TRBV6-2 or TRBV6-3, the J gene TRBJ2-3; TRBD2 aligns across 13 bases. Per germline, CDR1 MNHEY and CDR2 SVGEGT. The length of the CDR3 is 16 residues. Germline trimming cut 4 bases from V and 1 base from J; bases unmatched to any gene: 2. The CDR3 loop reads CASSSGTSGGTDTQYF. The CDR3 DNA is TGTGCCAGCAGTTCCGGGACTAGCGGGGGCACAGATACGCAGTATTTT.

The rearrangement links TRBV18 to TRBJ1-2, with 10 bases fitting TRBD1. CDR1 KGHSH and CDR2 LQKENI come from the germline V gene. The CDR3 is 14 residues long. After removal of 3 bases from V and 8 bases from J, the junction contained 6 bases not matched to a gene. CDR3 nucleotides: TGTGCCAGCTCACCGGGGACAGGGGAGACGGGCTACACCTTC. Protein product: CASSPGTGETGYTF.

As DNA, the CDR3 is TGCGCCAGCAGCCCGTTCCTTACAGGGACCAACTATGGCTACACCTTC. The encoded protein is CASSPFLTGTNYGYTF. The rearrangement joins TRBV4-1 to TRBJ1-2; maybe TRBD1 (6 bases). The CDR3 sequence is 16 residues long. Trimming pared 4 bases from V and 2 bases from J, leaving 17 bases between. Germline lookup yields CDR1 MGHRA and CDR2 YSYEKL.

The V call is TRBV10-3, the J call TRBJ2-5, with 9 nucleotides matching TRBD1. V lost 3 bases to trimming and J lost 4 bases; unmatched junction nucleotides: 6. From germline, CDR1 is ENHRY and CDR2 SYGVKD. This CDR3 region has 15 residues. For the CDR3, the DNA is TGTGCCATCAGTGATACAGGGGGCGGGAGAGAGACCCAGTACTTC. It translates to CAISDTGGGRETQYF.

The gene calls are TRBV7-3 and TRBJ2-2; D is unclear. The length of the CDR3 is 12 residues. Germline CDR1 SGHTA, CDR2 FQGTGA. The ends were cut back, 2 bases at V and 6 bases at J, with 4 bases in the middle. CDR3 nucleotides: TGTGCCAGCAGCTTACTTCCCGGGGAGCTGTTTTTT. It codes for CASSLLPGELFF.

The chain combines TRBV3-1 (or the pseudogene TRBV3-2) with TRBJ1-1; the D is unclear. V was clipped by 4 bases and J by 4 bases, with 10 bases between them. The germline V gene encodes CDR1 LGHDT and CDR2 YNNKEL (reference sequence). CDR3 length: 13 residues. The CDR3 DNA reads TGTGCCAGCAGCCTCCCCCTAGGCACTGAAGCTTTCTTT. This sequence encodes CASSLPLGTEAFF.

The rearrangement uses TRBV9 and TRBJ2-1, with TRBD2 matching 9 bases. V gave up 0 bases and J gave up 8 bases; unmatched junction bases: 9. CDR1 and CDR2 from the germline V gene are SGDLS and YYNGEE. The length of the CDR3 is 16 residues. This CDR3 is CASSVAVAGVRYEQFF. Written as DNA, the CDR3 is TGTGCCAGCAGCGTAGCAGTAGCGGGGGTACGCTATGAGCAGTTCTTC.

This clone is medium-sized. The chain couples TRBV10-2 to TRBJ2-4; D possibly corresponds to TRBD2 (6 bases). The CDR3 contains 16 residues. CDR1 is WSHSY, CDR2 SAAADI, per germline. V was trimmed by 5 bases and J by 1 base, leaving 15 bases between them. The DNA of the CDR3 is TGCGCCAGCAGTCTGTCCAGGGAGGATGCCAAAAACATTCAGTACTTC. Amino acid sequence: CASSLSREDAKNIQYF.

The DNA of the CDR3 is TGTGCCAGCAGCCATAATGAGGGGAGGGGCTACACCTTC. Protein: CASSHNEGRGYTF. The chain recombines TRBV7-9 with TRBJ1-2; weak D call: TRBD1 (5 bases). There are 13 residues in the CDR3. With 5 bases removed from V and 8 bases from J, the gap between germline ends came to 15 bases. Looked up from germline, CDR1 is SEHNR and CDR2 is FQNEAQ (reference sequence).

The chain links TRBV18 to TRBJ2-7, with D perhaps matching TRBD1 (5 bases). V lost 3 bases to trimming and J lost 5 bases, with 14 bases between them. The V gene's germline CDR1 is KGHSH and CDR2 LQKENI. The CDR3 is made up of 14 amino acids. The CDR3 is CASSPTQGINEQYF. CDR3 nucleotides: TGTGCCAGCTCACCTACTCAGGGTATCAACGAGCAGTACTTC.

The genes are TRBV2 and TRBJ2-6; 7 nucleotides agree with TRBD1. The CDR3 extends over 16 amino acids. Per germline, CDR1 SNHLY and CDR2 FYNNEI. V was clipped by 6 bases and J by 0 bases; unmatched bases: 5. DNA for the CDR3: TGTGCCAGCAGCGCGACAGGGACCTCTGGGGCCAACGTCCTGACTTTC. Its protein is CASSATGTSGANVLTF.

The chain uses TRBV10-2 and TRBJ1-3, with a tentative D call TRBD1 (5 bases). This CDR3 is built from 15 residues. The V end lost 5 bases, the J end lost 0 bases, and 11 bases lay between the germline ends. Germline V lookup: CDR1 WSHSY, CDR2 SAAADI. The CDR3 coding sequence is TGCGCCAGCAGTCCCGACAGATTCTCTGGAAACACCATATATTTT. This encodes CASSPDRFSGNTIYF.

The gene calls are TRBV6-5 and TRBJ1-2; no definite D call. V lost 2 bases to trimming and J lost 2 bases, with 12 bases between them. Germline CDR1 and CDR2: MNHEY and SVGAGI. This CDR3 is built from 15 residues. CDR3 bases: TGTGCCAGCAGTTACACCGGGGAGGGCAACTATGGCTACACCTTC. Amino acid sequence: CASSYTGEGNYGYTF.

The V call is TRBV7-2, the J call TRBJ1-5; no clear D. Germline CDR1 is SGHTA and CDR2 is FQGNSA. V was shortened by 4 bases and J by 0 bases, with 10 bases between the two germline ends. The CDR3 runs to 15 residues. The CDR3 spells CASSSWASSNQPQHF. The CDR3 region has the DNA TGTGCCAGCAGCTCATGGGCCTCTAGCAATCAGCCCCAGCATTTT.

This chain joins TRBV2 and TRBJ1-2; 9 positions agree with TRBD1. V was pared by 10 bases and J by 6 bases, with 12 bases of the junction left unmatched. The CDR3 consists of 14 residues. Germline V gene sequence: CDR1 SNHLY, CDR2 FYNNEI. The CDR3 bases are TGTGCCACCCTACAGGGGGCGAGTGTCGATGGCTACACCTTC. Residues: CATLQGASVDGYTF.

The rearrangement links TRBV24-1 to TRBJ2-1, with 9 bases identical to TRBD2. This CDR3 region has 15 residues. V trimming: 1 base; J trimming: 7 bases; junction bases outside the gene matches: 4. Germline CDR1 and CDR2: KGHDR and SFDVKD. The CDR3 spells CATSDFGREGNEQFF. The DNA of the CDR3 is TGTGCCACCAGTGATTTCGGGCGGGAGGGGAATGAGCAGTTCTTC.

The chain employs TRBV19 and TRBJ2-7, with TRBD1 matching 8 bases. The CDR3 is 15 residues long. CDR1 is LNHDA and CDR2 is SQIVND in the germline V gene (reference sequence). V shed 4 bases and J 5 bases; nucleotides not matched to a gene: 10. CDR3 DNA: TGTGCCAGTAGTACGGTCGACAGGGGTGCCCACGAGCAGTACTTC. It yields the protein CASSTVDRGAHEQYF.

V gene TRBV18 combines with J gene TRBJ1-1, with 9 bases identical to TRBD1. With 3 bases clipped from V and 1 base from J, the junction kept 6 bases outside the gene matches. The germline V gene encodes CDR1 KGHSH and CDR2 LQKENI. This CDR3 has 16 amino acids. The CDR3 nucleotides read TGTGCCAGCTCACCGGGACAGGGAAGCGAGAACACTGAAGCTTTCTTT. It translates to CASSPGQGSENTEAFF.